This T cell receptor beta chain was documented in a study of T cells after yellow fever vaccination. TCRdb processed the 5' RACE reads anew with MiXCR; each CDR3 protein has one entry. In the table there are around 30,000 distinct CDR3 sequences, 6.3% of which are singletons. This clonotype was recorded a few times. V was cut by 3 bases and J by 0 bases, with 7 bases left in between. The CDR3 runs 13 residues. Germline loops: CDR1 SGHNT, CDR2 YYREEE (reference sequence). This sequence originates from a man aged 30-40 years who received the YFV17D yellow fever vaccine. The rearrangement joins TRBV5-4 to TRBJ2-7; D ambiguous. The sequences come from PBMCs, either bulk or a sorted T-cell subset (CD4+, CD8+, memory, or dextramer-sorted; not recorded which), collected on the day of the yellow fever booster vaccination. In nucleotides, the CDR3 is TGTGCCAGCAGCTCGATGGGCTCCTACGAGCAGTACTTC. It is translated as CASSSMGSYEQYF.